What follows is one T cell receptor (beta chain) and its context. This entry belongs to a study of technical replicates of blood from several donors. V dropped 1 base and J dropped 10; count of bases not matched to a gene: 13. CDR3 length: 18 residues. Germline V gene data show CDR1 as LGHNA and CDR2 as YNFKEQ. Repertoires were generated with immunoSEQ multiplex PCR, while TCRdb's copy carries only in-frame clones and drops some. The sample comprises about 82,000 clones, under 96% of which are singletons, and about 0.41% rests with the top ten. Input material: T cells isolated from PBMCs. The V call is TRBV4-2, the J call TRBJ1-6; TRBD1 matches at 10 bases. The source of this sequence is a human donor in good health. The CDR3 DNA reads as TGTGCCAGCAGCCAAGTGTTCCGGGACAGGGGCCGGGGGTCACCCCTCCACTTT. The encoded protein is CASSQVFRDRGRGSPLHF.